Following are 5 T cell receptor beta chains from one sample sequenced in a study of shared clonotypes between healthy human individuals. The data were produced by immunoSEQ multiplex PCR, yet TCRdb's version contains in-frame clones alone and is incomplete. Of some 1 million clones listed, roughly 75% are singletons. The sequenced material came from memory CD4+ T cells sorted from blood. Subset described: CD45RA-negative fraction. The source is a young man in good health.

J is TRBJ2-5 and V is TRBV5-1, with TRBD1 identical over 9 bases. V lost 6 bases, J lost 2 bases, and 8 bases stayed unmatched. This CDR3 contains 15 residues. The germline gives CDR1 SGHRS, CDR2 YFSETQ. The CDR3 bases are TGCGCCAGCACCAAAGTGGGACAGGGTCAAGAGACCCAGTACTTC. Translation gives CASTKVGQGQETQYF.

The V gene is TRBV7-3, the J gene TRBJ2-5; possibly TRBD1 for D (5 bases). The CDR3 contains 15 residues. Trimming cost V 1 base and J 2 bases, with 11 bases left between them. Looked up from germline, CDR1 is SGHTA and CDR2 is FQGTGA. The CDR3 DNA sequence: TGTGCCAGCAGCTTAAGGTTTGACAGTCAAGAGACCCAGTACTTC. This translates into CASSLRFDSQETQYF.

The rearrangement uses TRBV10-1 and TRBJ2-7, with 7 nucleotides matching TRBD1. This CDR3 spans 15 amino acids. The V gene's germline CDR1 is WNHNN and CDR2 SYGVQD (reference sequence). With 3 bases clipped from V and 2 bases from J, the junction kept 7 bases outside the gene matches. CDR3: CASSEMVTGAYEQYF. The CDR3 DNA reads as TGCGCCAGCAGTGAAATGGTCACAGGGGCCTACGAGCAGTACTTC.

This clone was seen only a few times. The rearrangement joins TRBV30 to TRBJ2-6; a weak D match, TRBD2 (6 bases). The CDR3 sequence is 16 residues long. Germline CDR1 GTSNPN, CDR2 SVGIG (reference sequence). Trimming pared 3 bases from V and 3 bases from J, leaving 15 bases between. CDR3 sequence reads: CAWSSNGGGGANVLTF. In DNA form, the CDR3 reads TGTGCCTGGAGCTCAAACGGGGGTGGTGGGGCCAACGTCCTGACTTTC.

The chain is built from TRBV18 and TRBJ1-2; no clear D gene. V was clipped by 6 bases and J by 0 bases, with 14 bases between them. This CDR3 comprises 15 residues. Germline assignment: CDR1 KGHSH and CDR2 LQKENI. The CDR3 coding sequence is TGTGCCAGCTCCATGGGCAGAGGGTCTAACTATGGCTACACCTTC. It yields the protein CASSMGRGSNYGYTF.